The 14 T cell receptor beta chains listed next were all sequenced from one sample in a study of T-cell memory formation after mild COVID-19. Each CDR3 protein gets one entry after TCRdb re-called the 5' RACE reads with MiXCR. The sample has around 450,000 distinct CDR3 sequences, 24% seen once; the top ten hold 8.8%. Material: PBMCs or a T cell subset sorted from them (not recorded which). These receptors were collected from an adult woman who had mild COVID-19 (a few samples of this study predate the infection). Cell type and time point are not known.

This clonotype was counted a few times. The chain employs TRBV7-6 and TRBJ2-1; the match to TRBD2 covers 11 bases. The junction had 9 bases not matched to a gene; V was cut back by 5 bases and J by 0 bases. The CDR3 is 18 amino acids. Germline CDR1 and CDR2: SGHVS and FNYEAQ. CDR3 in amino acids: CASSETSGGRSSYNEQFF. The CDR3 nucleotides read TGTGCCAGCAGCGAAACTAGCGGGGGCCGGAGCTCCTACAATGAGCAGTTCTTC.

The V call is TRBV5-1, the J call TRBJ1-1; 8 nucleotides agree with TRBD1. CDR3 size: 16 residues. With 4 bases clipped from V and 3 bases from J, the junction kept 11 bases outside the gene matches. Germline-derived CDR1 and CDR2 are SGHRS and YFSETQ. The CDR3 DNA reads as TGCGCCAGCAGCCCGTTCACAGGGGGGGTTGACACTGAAGCTTTCTTT. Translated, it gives CASSPFTGGVDTEAFF.

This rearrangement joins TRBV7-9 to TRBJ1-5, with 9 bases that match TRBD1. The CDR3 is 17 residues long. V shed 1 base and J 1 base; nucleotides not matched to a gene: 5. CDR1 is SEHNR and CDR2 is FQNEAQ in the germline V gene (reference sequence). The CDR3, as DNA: TGTGCCAGCAGCTTAGACCGGGACAGGGCCAGCAATCAGCCCCAGCATTTT. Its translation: CASSLDRDRASNQPQHF.

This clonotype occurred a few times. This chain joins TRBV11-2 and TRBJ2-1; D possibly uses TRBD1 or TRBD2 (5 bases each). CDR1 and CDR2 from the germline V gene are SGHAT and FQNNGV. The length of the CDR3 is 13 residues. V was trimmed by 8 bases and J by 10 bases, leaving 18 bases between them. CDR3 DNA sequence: TGTGCCAGCGGGGACCAAACAGCTTCGGAGCAGTTCTTC. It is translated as CASGDQTASEQFF. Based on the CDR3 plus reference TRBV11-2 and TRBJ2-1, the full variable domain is EAGVAQSPRYKIIEKRQSVAFWCNPISGHATLYWYQQILGQGPKLLIQFQNNGVVDDSQLPKDRFSAERLKGVDSTLKIQPAKLEDSAVYLCASGDQTASEQFFGPGTRLTVL.

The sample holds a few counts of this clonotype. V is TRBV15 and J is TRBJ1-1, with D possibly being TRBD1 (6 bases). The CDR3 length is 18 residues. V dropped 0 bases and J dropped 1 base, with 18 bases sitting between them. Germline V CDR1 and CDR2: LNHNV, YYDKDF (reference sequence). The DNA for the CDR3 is TGTGCCACCAGCAGAGATCCCCCTTTGCGAGGGGGGAACACTGAAGCTTTCTTT. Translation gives CATSRDPPLRGGNTEAFF.

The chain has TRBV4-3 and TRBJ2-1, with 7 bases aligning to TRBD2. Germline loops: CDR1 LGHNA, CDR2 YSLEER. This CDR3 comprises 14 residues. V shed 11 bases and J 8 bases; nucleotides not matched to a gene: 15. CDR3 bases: TGCGCCCGACGGGCCGGGGGGATAATGGATGAGCAGTTCTTC. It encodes CARRAGGIMDEQFF.

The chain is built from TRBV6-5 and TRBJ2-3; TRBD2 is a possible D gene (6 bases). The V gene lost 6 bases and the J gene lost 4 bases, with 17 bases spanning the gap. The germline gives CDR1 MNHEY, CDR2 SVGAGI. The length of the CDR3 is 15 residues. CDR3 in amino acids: CASRQRALPADTQYF. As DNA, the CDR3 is TGTGCCAGCAGGCAGCGGGCCCTACCGGCAGATACGCAGTATTTT.

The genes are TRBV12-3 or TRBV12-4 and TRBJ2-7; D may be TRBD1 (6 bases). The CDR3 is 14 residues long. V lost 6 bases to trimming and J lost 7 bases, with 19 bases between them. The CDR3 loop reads CASRLDSTIGEQYF. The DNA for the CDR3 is TGTGCCAGCAGACTGGACAGCACGATCGGTGAGCAGTACTTC.

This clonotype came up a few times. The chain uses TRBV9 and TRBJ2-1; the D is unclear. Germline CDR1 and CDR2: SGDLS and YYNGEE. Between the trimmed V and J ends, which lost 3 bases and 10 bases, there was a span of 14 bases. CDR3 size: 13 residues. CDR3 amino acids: CASSDSPLEEQFF. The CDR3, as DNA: TGTGCCAGCAGCGATAGCCCTCTGGAAGAGCAGTTCTTC.

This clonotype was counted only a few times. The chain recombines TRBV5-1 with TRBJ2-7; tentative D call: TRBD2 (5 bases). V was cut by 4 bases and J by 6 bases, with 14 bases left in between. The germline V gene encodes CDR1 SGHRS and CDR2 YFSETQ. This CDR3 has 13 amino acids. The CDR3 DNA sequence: TGCGCCAGCAGCCACGGCGTTGGGAGCGAGCAGTACTTC. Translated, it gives CASSHGVGSEQYF.

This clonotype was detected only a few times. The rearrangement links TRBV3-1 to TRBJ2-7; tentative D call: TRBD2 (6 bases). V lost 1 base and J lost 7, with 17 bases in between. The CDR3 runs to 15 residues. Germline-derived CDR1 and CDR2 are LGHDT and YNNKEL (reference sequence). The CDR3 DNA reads TGTGCCAGCAGCCAAGGCCAGACTAGTACGCGGGAGCAGTACTTC. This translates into CASSQGQTSTREQYF.

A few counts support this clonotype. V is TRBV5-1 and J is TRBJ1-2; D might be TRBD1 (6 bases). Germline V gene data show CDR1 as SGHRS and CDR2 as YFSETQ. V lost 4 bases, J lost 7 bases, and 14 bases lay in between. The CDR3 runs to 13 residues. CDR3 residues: CASSRLGGAGYTF. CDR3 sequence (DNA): TGCGCCAGCAGCCGCCTCGGGGGGGCTGGCTACACCTTC.

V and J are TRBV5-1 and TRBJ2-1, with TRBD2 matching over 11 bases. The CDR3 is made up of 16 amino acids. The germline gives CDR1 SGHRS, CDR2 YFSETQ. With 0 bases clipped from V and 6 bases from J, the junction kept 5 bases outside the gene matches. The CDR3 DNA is TGCGCCAGCAGCTTGGGGGGACTAGCGGAGCTCAATGAGCAGTTCTTC. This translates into CASSLGGLAELNEQFF.

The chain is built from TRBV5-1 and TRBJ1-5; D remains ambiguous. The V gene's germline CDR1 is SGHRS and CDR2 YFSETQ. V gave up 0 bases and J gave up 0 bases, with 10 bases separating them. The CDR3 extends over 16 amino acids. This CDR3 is CASSLGGHGSNQPQHF. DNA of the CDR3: TGCGCCAGCAGCTTGGGAGGCCACGGTAGCAATCAGCCCCAGCATTTT.